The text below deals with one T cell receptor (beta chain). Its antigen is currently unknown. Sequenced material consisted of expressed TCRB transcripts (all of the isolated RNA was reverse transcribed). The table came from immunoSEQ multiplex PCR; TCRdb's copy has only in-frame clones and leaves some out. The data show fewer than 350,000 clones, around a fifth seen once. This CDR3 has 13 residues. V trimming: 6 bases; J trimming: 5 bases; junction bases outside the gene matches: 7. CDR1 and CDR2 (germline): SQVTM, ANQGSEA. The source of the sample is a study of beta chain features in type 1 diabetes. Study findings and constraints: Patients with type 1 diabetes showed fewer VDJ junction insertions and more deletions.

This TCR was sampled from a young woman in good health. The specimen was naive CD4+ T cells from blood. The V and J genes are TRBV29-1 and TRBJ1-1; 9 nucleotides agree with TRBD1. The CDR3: CSVAGQGKTEAFF. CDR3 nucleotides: TGCAGCGTGGCGGGACAGGGAAAGACTGAAGCTTTCTTT. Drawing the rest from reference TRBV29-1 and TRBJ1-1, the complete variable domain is SAVISQKPSRDICQRGTSLTIQCQVDSQVTMMFWYRQQPGQSLTLIATANQGSEATYESGFVIDKFPISRPNLTFSTLTVSNMSPEDSSIYLCSVAGQGKTEAFFGQGTRLTVV.